Described below is a single TCR beta chain sequence and its context. Trimming removed 6 bases at V and 0 bases at J, with 8 bases between. Germline assignment: CDR1 LNHDA and CDR2 SQIVND (reference sequence). The CDR3 sequence is 13 residues long. This record comes from a study of blood T cell repertoires in COVID-19. Measured with immunoSEQ multiplex PCR; TCRdb has only the in-frame clones, and not every one. This table holds about 120,000 clones, just under 90% found once. Sequencing was done on a sample of peripheral blood. The source is a woman in her fifties or sixties with acute or convalescent COVID-19. The rearrangement links TRBV19 to TRBJ1-2; D remains ambiguous. The CDR3 sequence is CASSYISNYGYTF. The CDR3, as DNA: TGTGCCAGTAGCTATATATCTAACTATGGCTACACCTTC.